Below, one TCR beta chain is given with its context. Its target is not known. These data are taken from a study of T cell responses to AZD1222 COVID-19 vaccine. Germline CDR1 and CDR2: SQVTM and ANQGSEA. The CDR3 loop spans 13 amino acids. V shed 1 base and J shed 4 bases, with 9 bases lying between them. Method: immunoSEQ multiplex PCR; TCRdb's copy keeps in-frame clones and lacks some. This sample has about 270,000 clones, with 94% found just once. Study results and caveats: The study sampled repertoires only after the peak T cell response. The span of vaccine-associated CD4 TCRs extended across spike, with dominance at 160-218 and 743-854. When two AZD1222 doses had been given, Spike-specific TCR breadth and depth rose.

The chain uses TRBV29-1 and TRBJ2-3; D gene uncertain. This clonotype originated in an adult who received the AZD1222 COVID-19 vaccine. The sample was peripheral blood, taken 28 days after the second AZD1222 dose. CDR3 sequence: CSVEAPYADTQYF. For the CDR3, the DNA is TGCAGCGTTGAAGCGCCCTATGCAGATACGCAGTATTTT.